These 16 T cell receptor beta chains were sequenced from one sample in a study of response to subunit inactivated influenza vaccine. TCRdb re-called the RT-PCR reads through MiXCR, storing one row per CDR3 protein. The data show fewer than 650,000 distinct CDR3 sequences, with over 10% seen just once and around 13% held by the top ten. This material consisted of PBMCs from blood, taken roughly 6 weeks after vaccination. These receptors were obtained from a man aged 45 to 65 who received an inactivated influenza vaccine.

The chain couples TRBV20-1 to TRBJ2-2; D remains ambiguous. Trimming took 2 bases from V and 4 from J, leaving 8 bases between them. CDR3 length: 13 residues. The germline V gene encodes CDR1 DFQATT and CDR2 SNEGSKA (reference sequence). CDR3 region: CSARTASTGELFF. The CDR3 coding sequence is TGCAGTGCTAGAACAGCGTCCACCGGGGAGCTGTTTTTT.

The chain recombines TRBV29-1 with TRBJ1-1, with 9 bases matching TRBD1. The junction had 1 base not matched to a gene; V was cut back by 6 bases and J by 5 bases. Per germline, CDR1 SQVTM and CDR2 ANQGSEA. The CDR3 spans 11 residues. CDR3 protein: CSVGTGTEAFF. CDR3 coding DNA: TGCAGCGTGGGGACAGGGACTGAAGCTTTCTTT.

The chain is built from TRBV20-1 and TRBJ1-5; 7 positions agree with TRBD1. CDR3 length equals 14 residues. Germline CDR1 is DFQATT and CDR2 is SNEGSKA (reference sequence). The ends lost 5 bases at V and 4 bases at J; junction bases unmatched: 8. CDR3 residues: CSAGRGTANQPQHF. CDR3 sequence (DNA): TGCAGTGCTGGAAGAGGGACAGCTAATCAGCCCCAGCATTTT.

J is TRBJ2-5 and V is TRBV11-2, with D unclear. The ends were cut back, 5 bases at V and 0 bases at J, with 13 bases in the middle. The germline V gene encodes CDR1 SGHAT and CDR2 FQNNGV. The CDR3 is 15 amino acids. CDR3 residues: CASSDSRIYQETQYF. The CDR3 bases are TGTGCCAGCAGCGACTCGCGGATATACCAAGAGACCCAGTACTTC.

This clonotype showed up just a few times. This chain connects TRBV12-3 or TRBV12-4 to TRBJ2-3; weak D call: TRBD1 (6 bases). Trimming shortened V by 6 bases and J by 6 bases, and 25 bases separated the two germline ends. This CDR3 contains 17 residues. The CDR3, as DNA: TGTGCCAGCAGCCGCCGGGACAACTTCCCTCATGGGGATACGCAGTATTTT. Its protein is CASSRRDNFPHGDTQYF.

This clonotype was found many times. V gene TRBV10-3 combines with J gene TRBJ2-5, with 10 bases matching TRBD2. Looked up from germline, CDR1 is ENHRY and CDR2 is SYGVKD. The CDR3 has 15 residues. V lost 5 bases to trimming and J lost 0 bases; unmatched junction nucleotides: 3. As DNA, the CDR3 is TGTGCCATCAGTCTGACTAGCGGGTACCAAGAGACCCAGTACTTC. It codes for CAISLTSGYQETQYF.

This clonotype turned up a few times. The rearrangement uses TRBV5-1 and TRBJ2-2; unclear D gene. Trimming took off 0 bases at V and 6 bases at J, with 6 bases between the two ends. This CDR3 region has 13 residues. From germline, CDR1 is SGHRS and CDR2 YFSETQ. The CDR3 coding sequence is TGCGCCAGCAGCTTGGGGGGTCCCGGGGAGCTGTTTTTT. Its protein product is CASSLGGPGELFF.

This clonotype occurred many times. Here the CDR3 reads CASSLNRDYEQYF. The CDR3 coding sequence is TGCGCCAGCAGCTTGAACAGAGACTACGAGCAGTACTTC. The chain combines TRBV5-1 with TRBJ2-7; D not certain. The CDR3 contains 13 residues. Germline V gives CDR1 SGHRS, CDR2 YFSETQ. The ends were cut back, 1 base at V and 3 bases at J, with 8 bases in the middle.

This clonotype was counted ten times or more. V gene TRBV6-5 combines with J gene TRBJ2-7; D may be TRBD1 (6 bases). Trimming took off 2 bases at V and 5 bases at J, with 16 bases between the two ends. The CDR3 is made up of 15 amino acids. Germline CDR1 reads MNHEY; CDR2 reads SVGAGI. CDR3 bases: TGTGCCAGCAGTTACACAGGGAATTTGGGCCACGAGCAGTACTTC. This encodes CASSYTGNLGHEQYF.

This clonotype was observed many times. The chain links TRBV2 to TRBJ2-2, with TRBD1 identical over 8 bases. The J segment lost 6 bases and the V segment lost 3 bases, leaving 3 bases of the junction unmatched. The length of the CDR3 is 14 residues. Germline lookup yields CDR1 SNHLY and CDR2 FYNNEI. CDR3 protein: CASSDPRGPGELFF. DNA for the CDR3: TGTGCCAGCAGTGACCCCAGGGGGCCCGGGGAGCTGTTTTTT.

This clonotype was seen at least ten times. This rearrangement joins TRBV15 to TRBJ2-1; D tentatively reads TRBD1 or TRBD2 (5 bases each). In germline, CDR1 is LNHNV, CDR2 YYDKDF (reference sequence). There are 14 residues in the CDR3. The V end was cut by 4 bases, the J end by 0 bases, with 7 bases between. CDR3 region: CATSTGSSYNEQFF. The CDR3 DNA follows: TGTGCCACCAGCACAGGGAGCTCCTACAATGAGCAGTTCTTC.

This clonotype was recorded a few times. The V call is TRBV5-5, the J call TRBJ1-5; the D gene is possibly TRBD1 (5 bases). Germline CDR1 reads SGHKS; CDR2 reads YYEKEE (reference sequence). V was pared by 6 bases and J by 4 bases, with 14 bases between. CDR3 size: 14 residues. CDR3 DNA sequence: TGTGCCAGCACACCAGGGTCTAGTAATCAGCCCCAGCATTTT. Amino acid sequence: CASTPGSSNQPQHF.

J is TRBJ2-7 and V is TRBV29-1, with TRBD1 matching 9 bases. CDR3 size: 16 residues. The germline gives CDR1 SQVTM, CDR2 ANQGSEA. The V segment lost 7 bases and the J segment 0 bases; nucleotides outside the gene matches: 13. In DNA, the CDR3 is TGCAGCGCCTCATCTTGGGGGACAGGGAGCTCCTACGAGCAGTACTTC. Its translation: CSASSWGTGSSYEQYF.

In this sample, this clonotype turned up many times. A junction boundary mismatches the germline segment, possibly from a read error. The chain is built from TRBV12-3 or TRBV12-4 and TRBJ2-7; 11 positions agree with TRBD1. This CDR3 spans 14 amino acids. Here the CDR3 reads CASSLGTGGYEQYF. DNA of the CDR3: TGTGCCAGCAGCTTAGGGACAGGGGGATACGAGCAGTACTTC.

The chain joins TRBV3-1 to TRBJ2-1; TRBD2 might be the D (5 bases). Trimming pared 0 bases from V and 7 bases from J, leaving 16 bases between. The CDR3 is 16 residues long. Per germline, CDR1 LGHDT and CDR2 YNNKEL (reference sequence). The CDR3 DNA sequence: TGTGCCAGCAGCCAAGATTGGTCGGGGATGAAGAATGAGCAGTTCTTC. Protein product: CASSQDWSGMKNEQFF.

This clonotype turned up a few times. The chain has TRBV20-1 and TRBJ2-3; 9 nucleotides line up with TRBD1. The germline CDR1 and CDR2 sequences are DFQATT and SNEGSKA (reference sequence). V gave up 5 bases and J gave up 7 bases; unmatched junction bases: 1. The CDR3 is 11 amino acids. CDR3 region: CSADRGNTQYF. Written as DNA, the CDR3 is TGCAGTGCTGACAGGGGGAATACGCAGTATTTT.